Described below is a single T cell receptor (beta chain) sequence and its context. The antigen is undetermined. The V gene lost 0 bases and the J gene lost 4 bases, with 10 bases spanning the gap. This CDR3 comprises 14 residues. CDR1 and CDR2 (germline): LNHNV, YYDKDF (reference sequence). The data derive from a study of post-analysis software for immune sequencing data. In the study overall: Clinical courses comprised relapsing-remitting, secondary progressive and progressive-relapsing multiple sclerosis.

Presence of unique molecular identifiers characterized the TCR beta cDNA libraries. T cells numbering roughly 1 to 10 million yielded some 520,000 cDNA molecules. TCRdb re-derived calls from the PCR reads in MiXCR, one entry per CDR3 protein. The table lists approximately 660,000 distinct CDR3 sequences, approximately 59% of them singletons. Study conclusions and caveats: When patients were compared with controls, four to six TRBV segments were more frequent, TRBV5-6, TRBV5-1 and TRBV20-1 among them. Strong co-clustering by F measure was seen for same-batch samples.

The J gene is TRBJ2-7, the V gene TRBV15; D is uncertain. This receptor was identified in a girl aged 2-10 years with multiple sclerosis. Sequencing input: blood. The CDR3 DNA reads as TGTGCCACCAGCAGAGATGACGACGGTTACGAGCAGTACTTC. This sequence encodes CATSRDDDGYEQYF.